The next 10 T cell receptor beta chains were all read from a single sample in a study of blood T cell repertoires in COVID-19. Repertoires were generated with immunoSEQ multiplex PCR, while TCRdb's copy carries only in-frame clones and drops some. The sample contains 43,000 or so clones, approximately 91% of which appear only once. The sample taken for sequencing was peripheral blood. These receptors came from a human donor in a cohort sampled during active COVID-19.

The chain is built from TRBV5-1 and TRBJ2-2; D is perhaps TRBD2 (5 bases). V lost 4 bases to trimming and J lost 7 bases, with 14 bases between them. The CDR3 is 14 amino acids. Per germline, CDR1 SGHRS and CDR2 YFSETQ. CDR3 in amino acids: CASSKGSYDGELFF. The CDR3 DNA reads TGCGCCAGCAGCAAAGGGAGCTATGACGGGGAGCTGTTTTTT.

The CDR3 is CASSLWGQSILGYGYTF. Here the CDR3 DNA reads TGTGCCAGCAGCTTATGGGGACAAAGTATCTTAGGTTATGGCTACACCTTC. The rearrangement links TRBV7-9 to TRBJ1-2; D is perhaps TRBD1 (6 bases). The CDR3 loop spans 17 amino acids. The germline V gene has CDR1 SEHNR and CDR2 FQNEAQ (reference sequence). Between the trimmed V and J ends, which lost 2 bases and 5 bases, there was a span of 21 bases.

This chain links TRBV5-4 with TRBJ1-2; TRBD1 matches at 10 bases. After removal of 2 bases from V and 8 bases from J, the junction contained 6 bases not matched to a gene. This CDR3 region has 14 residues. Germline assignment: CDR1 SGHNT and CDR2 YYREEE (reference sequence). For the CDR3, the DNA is TGTGCCAGCAGCTTTTCGACAGGGGGCGAGGGCTACACCTTC. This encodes CASSFSTGGEGYTF.

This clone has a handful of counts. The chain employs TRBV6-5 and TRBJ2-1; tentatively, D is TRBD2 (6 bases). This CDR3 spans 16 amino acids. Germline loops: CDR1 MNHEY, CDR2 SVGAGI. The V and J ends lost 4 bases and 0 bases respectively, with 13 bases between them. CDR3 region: CASSFGTRSSYNEQFF. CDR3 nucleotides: TGTGCCAGCAGTTTCGGGACTCGGAGCTCCTACAATGAGCAGTTCTTC.

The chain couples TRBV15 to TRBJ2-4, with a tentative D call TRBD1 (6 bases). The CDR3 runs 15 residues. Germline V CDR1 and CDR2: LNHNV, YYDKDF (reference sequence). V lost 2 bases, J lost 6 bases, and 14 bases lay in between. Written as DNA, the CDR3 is TGTGCCACCAGCAGAAGTCAGGGGCTTGGAAACATTCAGTACTTC. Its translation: CATSRSQGLGNIQYF.

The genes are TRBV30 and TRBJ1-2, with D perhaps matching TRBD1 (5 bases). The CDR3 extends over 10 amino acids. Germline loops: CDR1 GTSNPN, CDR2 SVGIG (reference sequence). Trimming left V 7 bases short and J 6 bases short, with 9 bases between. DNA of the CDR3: TGTGCCTCGCAAGGGGATGGCTACACCTTC. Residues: CASQGDGYTF.

CDR3 nucleotide sequence: TGCGCCAGCAGCCGAACGGGCACGGGATCTAACTATGGCTACACCTTC. This translates into CASSRTGTGSNYGYTF. This chain joins TRBV5-1 and TRBJ1-2; D is ambiguous. Looked up from germline, CDR1 is SGHRS and CDR2 is YFSETQ. The CDR3 length is 16 residues. V lost 4 bases and J lost 0, with 16 bases in between.

The CDR3 spells CASSFVGGPVNEQFF. DNA of the CDR3: TGCGCCAGCAGCTTCGTGGGAGGGCCAGTCAATGAGCAGTTCTTC. The gene calls are TRBV5-1 and TRBJ2-1, with 7 bases identical to TRBD2. V trimming: 2 bases; J trimming: 6 bases; junction bases outside the gene matches: 8. This CDR3 has 15 residues. Per the germline V gene, CDR1 is SGHRS and CDR2 is YFSETQ.

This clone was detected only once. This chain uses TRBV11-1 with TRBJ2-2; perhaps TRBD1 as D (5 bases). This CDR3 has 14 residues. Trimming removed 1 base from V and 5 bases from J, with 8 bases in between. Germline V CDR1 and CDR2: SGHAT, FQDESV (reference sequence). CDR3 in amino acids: CASSLVRETGELFF. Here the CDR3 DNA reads TGTGCCAGCAGCTTAGTCAGGGAAACCGGGGAGCTGTTTTTT.

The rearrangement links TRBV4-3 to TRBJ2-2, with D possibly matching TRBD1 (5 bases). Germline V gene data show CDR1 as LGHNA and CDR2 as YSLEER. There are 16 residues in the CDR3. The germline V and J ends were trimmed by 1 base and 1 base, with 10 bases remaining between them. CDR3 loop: CASSQVADMNTGELFF. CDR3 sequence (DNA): TGCGCCAGCAGCCAAGTGGCGGACATGAACACCGGGGAGCTGTTTTTT.